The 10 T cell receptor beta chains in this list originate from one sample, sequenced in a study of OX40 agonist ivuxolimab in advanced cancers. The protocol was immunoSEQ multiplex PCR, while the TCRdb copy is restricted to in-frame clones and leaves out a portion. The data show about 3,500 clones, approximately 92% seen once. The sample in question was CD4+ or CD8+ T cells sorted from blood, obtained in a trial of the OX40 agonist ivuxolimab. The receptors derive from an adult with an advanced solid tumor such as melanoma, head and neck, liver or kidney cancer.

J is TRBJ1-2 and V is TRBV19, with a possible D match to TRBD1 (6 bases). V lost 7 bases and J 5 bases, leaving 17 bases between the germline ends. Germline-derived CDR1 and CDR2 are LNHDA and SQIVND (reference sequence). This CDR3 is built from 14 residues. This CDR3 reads CASTQLGQQYGYTF. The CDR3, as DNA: TGTGCCAGTACCCAATTAGGACAGCAGTATGGCTACACCTTC. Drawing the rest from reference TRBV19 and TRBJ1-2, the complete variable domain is DGGITQSPKYLFRKEGQNVTLSCEQNLNHDAMYWYRQDPGQGLRLIYYSQIVNDFQKGDIAEGYSVSREKKESFPLTVTSAQKNPTAFYLCASTQLGQQYGYTFGSGTRLTVV.

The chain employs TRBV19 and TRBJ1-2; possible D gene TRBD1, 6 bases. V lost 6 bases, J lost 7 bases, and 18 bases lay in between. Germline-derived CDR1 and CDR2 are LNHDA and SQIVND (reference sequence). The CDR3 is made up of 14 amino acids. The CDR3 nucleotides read TGTGCCAGTAGCCCCCAAGGACAGAGGACTGGCTACACCTTC. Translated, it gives CASSPQGQRTGYTF. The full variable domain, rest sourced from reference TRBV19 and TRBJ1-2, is DGGITQSPKYLFRKEGQNVTLSCEQNLNHDAMYWYRQDPGQGLRLIYYSQIVNDFQKGDIAEGYSVSREKKESFPLTVTSAQKNPTAFYLCASSPQGQRTGYTFGSGTRLTVV.

CDR3 amino acids: CASSLDRGAYGYTF. The CDR3 DNA reads TGTGCCAGCAGCTTAGATAGGGGGGCCTATGGCTACACCTTC. J is TRBJ1-2 and V is TRBV11-2; D may be TRBD1 (6 bases). The CDR3 loop spans 14 amino acids. V lost 0 bases and J 4 bases, leaving 9 bases between the germline ends. CDR1 and CDR2 from the germline V gene are SGHAT and FQNNGV.

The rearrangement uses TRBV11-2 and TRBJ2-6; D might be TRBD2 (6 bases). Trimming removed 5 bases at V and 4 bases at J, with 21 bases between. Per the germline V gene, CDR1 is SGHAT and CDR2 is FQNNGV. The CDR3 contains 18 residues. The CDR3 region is CASSSLNSRGYGANVLTF. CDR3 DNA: TGTGCCAGCAGCAGCTTAAATTCTCGGGGGTACGGGGCCAACGTCCTGACTTTC.

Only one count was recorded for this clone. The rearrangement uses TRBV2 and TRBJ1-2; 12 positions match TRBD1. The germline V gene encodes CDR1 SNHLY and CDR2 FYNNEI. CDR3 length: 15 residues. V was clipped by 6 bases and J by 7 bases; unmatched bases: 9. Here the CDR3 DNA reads TGTGCCAGCAGGGGGACAGGGGGCAGCGGAAGTGGCTACACCTTC. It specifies CASRGTGGSGSGYTF.

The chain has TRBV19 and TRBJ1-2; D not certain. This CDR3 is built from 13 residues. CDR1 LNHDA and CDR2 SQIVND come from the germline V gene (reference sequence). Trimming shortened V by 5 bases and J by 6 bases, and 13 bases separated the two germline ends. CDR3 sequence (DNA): TGTGCCAGTAGTCCCCCGCGGAGGAATGGCTACACCTTC. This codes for CASSPPRRNGYTF.

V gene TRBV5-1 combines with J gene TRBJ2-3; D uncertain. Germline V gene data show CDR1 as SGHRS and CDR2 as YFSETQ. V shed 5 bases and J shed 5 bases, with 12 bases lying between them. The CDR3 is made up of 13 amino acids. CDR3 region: CASRVGSRDTQYF. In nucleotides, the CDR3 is TGCGCCAGCAGAGTAGGGTCTCGAGATACGCAGTATTTT. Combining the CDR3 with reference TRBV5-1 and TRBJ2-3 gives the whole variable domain KAGVTQTPRYLIKTRGQQVTLSCSPISGHRSVSWYQQTPGQGLQFLFEYFSETQRNKGNFPGRFSGRQFSNSRSEMNVSTLELGDSALYLCASRVGSRDTQYFGPGTRLTVL.

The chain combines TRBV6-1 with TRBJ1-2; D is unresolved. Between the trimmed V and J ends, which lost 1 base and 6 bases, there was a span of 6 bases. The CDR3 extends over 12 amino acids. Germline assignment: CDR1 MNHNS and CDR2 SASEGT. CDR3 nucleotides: TGTGCCAGCAGTGAAGTCGGCCATGGCTACACCTTC. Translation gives CASSEVGHGYTF.

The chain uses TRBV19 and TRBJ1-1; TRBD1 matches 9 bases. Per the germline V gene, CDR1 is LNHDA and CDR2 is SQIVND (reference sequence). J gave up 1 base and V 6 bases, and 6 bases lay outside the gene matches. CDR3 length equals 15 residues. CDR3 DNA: TGTGCCAGTAGACACACAGGGGGCGCGAACACTGAAGCTTTCTTT. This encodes CASRHTGGANTEAFF. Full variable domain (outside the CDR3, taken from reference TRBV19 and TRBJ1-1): DGGITQSPKYLFRKEGQNVTLSCEQNLNHDAMYWYRQDPGQGLRLIYYSQIVNDFQKGDIAEGYSVSREKKESFPLTVTSAQKNPTAFYLCASRHTGGANTEAFFGQGTRLTVV.

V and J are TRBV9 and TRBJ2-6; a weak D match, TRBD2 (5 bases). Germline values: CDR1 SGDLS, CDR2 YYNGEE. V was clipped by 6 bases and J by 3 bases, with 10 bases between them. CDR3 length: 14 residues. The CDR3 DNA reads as TGTGCCAGCAACCGGGCGGGTGGGGCCAACGTCCTGACTTTC. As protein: CASNRAGGANVLTF.